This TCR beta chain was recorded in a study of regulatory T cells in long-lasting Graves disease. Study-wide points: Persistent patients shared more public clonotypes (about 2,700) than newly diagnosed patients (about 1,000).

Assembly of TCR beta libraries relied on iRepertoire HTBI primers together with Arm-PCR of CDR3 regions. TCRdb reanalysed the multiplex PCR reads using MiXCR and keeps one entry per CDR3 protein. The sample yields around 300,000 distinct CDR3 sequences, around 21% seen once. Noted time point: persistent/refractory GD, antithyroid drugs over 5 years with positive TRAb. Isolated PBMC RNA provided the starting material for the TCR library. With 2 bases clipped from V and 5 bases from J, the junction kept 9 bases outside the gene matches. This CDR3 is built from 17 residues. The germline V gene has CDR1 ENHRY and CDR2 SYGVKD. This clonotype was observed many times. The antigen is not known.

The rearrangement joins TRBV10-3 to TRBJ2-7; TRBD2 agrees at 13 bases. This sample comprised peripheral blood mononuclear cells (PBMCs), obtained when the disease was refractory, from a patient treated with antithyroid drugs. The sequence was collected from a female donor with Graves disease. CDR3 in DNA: TGTGCCATCAGTGAGCCGGCGACTAGCGGGAGGCTACACGAGCAGTACTTC. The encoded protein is CAISEPATSGRLHEQYF.